A single T cell receptor beta chain is shown here with its context. Antigen: not known. Germline V gene data show CDR1 as SGHNT and CDR2 as YYREEE (reference sequence). The CDR3 runs to 15 residues. V lost 1 base and J 0 bases, leaving 8 bases between the germline ends. This entry comes from a study of T cell responses to AZD1222 COVID-19 vaccine. General study findings and limits: An increase in Spike-specific TCR breadth and depth was observed after two AZD1222 doses.

Clones were sequenced by immunoSEQ multiplex PCR, and TCRdb holds only the in-frame ones, with some missing. The table has 150,000 to 200,000 clones, 88% seen once. This chain links TRBV5-4 with TRBJ1-3; D is undetermined. The specimen was peripheral blood, collected on day 0 of AZD1222 vaccination. The receptor was isolated from an adult in good health. CDR3 amino acids: CASSLIGDSGNTIYF. CDR3 DNA: TGTGCCAGCAGCTTGATCGGGGACTCTGGAAACACCATATATTTT.